This T cell receptor beta chain was obtained from a study of regulatory T cells in long-lasting Graves disease. The TCR beta library used iRepertoire HTBI primers with Arm-PCR amplification of CDR3. TCRdb fed the multiplex PCR reads into MiXCR, producing one record per CDR3 protein. In the table there are about 340,000 distinct CDR3 sequences, around 19% of which are singletons. Documented time point: persistent/refractory GD, antithyroid drugs over 5 years with positive TRAb. RNA from PBMCs was the source of the TCR library. CDR1 and CDR2 (germline): GTSNPN, SVGIG (reference sequence). V lost 0 bases and J 7 bases, leaving 7 bases between the germline ends. There are 13 residues in the CDR3. This clonotype came up a few times.

The sequencing here drew on peripheral blood mononuclear cells (PBMCs), taken when the disease was refractory, from a patient treated with antithyroid drugs. The clonotype was recovered from a female donor with Graves disease. The chain uses TRBV30 and TRBJ1-6; D might be TRBD1 (5 bases). CDR3: CAWSVAGNSPLHF. CDR3 in DNA: TGTGCCTGGAGTGTCGCAGGGAATTCACCCCTCCACTTT.